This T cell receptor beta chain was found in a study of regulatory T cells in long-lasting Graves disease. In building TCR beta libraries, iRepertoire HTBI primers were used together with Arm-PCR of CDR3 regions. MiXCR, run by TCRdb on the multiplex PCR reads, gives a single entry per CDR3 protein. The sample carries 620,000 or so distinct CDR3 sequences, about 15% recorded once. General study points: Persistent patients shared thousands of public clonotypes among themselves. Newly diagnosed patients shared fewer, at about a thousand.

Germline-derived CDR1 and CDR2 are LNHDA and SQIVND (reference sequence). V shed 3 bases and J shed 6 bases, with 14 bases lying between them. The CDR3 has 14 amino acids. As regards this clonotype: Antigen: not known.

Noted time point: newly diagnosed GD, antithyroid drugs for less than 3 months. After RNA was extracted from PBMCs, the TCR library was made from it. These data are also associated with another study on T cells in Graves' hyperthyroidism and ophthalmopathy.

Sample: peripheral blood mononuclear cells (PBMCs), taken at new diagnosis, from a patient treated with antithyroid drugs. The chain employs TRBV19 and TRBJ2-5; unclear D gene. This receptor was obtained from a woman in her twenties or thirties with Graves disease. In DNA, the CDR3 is TGTGCCAGTAGTATTGCGGCAGACCACAAGACCCAGTACTTC. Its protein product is CASSIAADHKTQYF.